This T cell receptor (beta chain) was sequenced in a study of T cells after yellow fever vaccination. About the research overall: The SMART-Seq v4 Ultra Low Input method served to prepare the low-cell-number fractions. Study-level results: Compared with primary, the secondary response was weaker and peaked at day 5, not 15. Post-booster samples contained most primary-vaccination clones (about 96% CD4, around 89% CD8).

This clonotype was counted between two and nine times. Its matching antigen is unknown. Synthesis of TCR cDNA relied on 5'RACE template switching, which attached a universal primer site and UMIs. From the 5' RACE reads, TCRdb called clonotypes with MiXCR, one entry per CDR3 protein. This table holds just under 600,000 distinct CDR3 sequences, less than 15% found once. The CDR3 has 16 amino acids. The germline gives CDR1 SEHNR, CDR2 FQNEAQ (reference sequence). Losses at the gene ends were 7 bases for V and 2 bases for J; bases not matched to a gene: 6. V is TRBV7-9 and J is TRBJ2-3; 13 bases align to TRBD2. Material: PBMCs, obtained on the day of the yellow fever booster vaccination. This receptor was taken from a man under 40 who received the YFV17D yellow fever vaccine. This CDR3 is CASNQLAGGFTDTQYF. CDR3 nucleotides: TGTGCCAGCAACCAACTAGCGGGAGGGTTCACAGATACGCAGTATTTT. Looking up the rest from reference TRBV7-9 and TRBJ2-3 gives the full variable domain: DTGVSQNPRHKITKRGQNVTFRCDPISEHNRLYWYRQTLGQGPEFLTYFQNEAQLEKSRLLSDRFSAERPKGSFSTLEIQRTEQGDSAMYLCASNQLAGGFTDTQYFGPGTRLTVL.